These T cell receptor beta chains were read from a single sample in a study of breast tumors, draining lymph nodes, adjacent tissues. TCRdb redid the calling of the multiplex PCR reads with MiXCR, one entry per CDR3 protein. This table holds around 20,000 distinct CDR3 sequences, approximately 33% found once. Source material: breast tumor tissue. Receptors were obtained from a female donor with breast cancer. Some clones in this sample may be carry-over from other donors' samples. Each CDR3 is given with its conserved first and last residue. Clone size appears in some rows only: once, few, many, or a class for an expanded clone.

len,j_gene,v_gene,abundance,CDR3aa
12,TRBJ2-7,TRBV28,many,CASSPGRWEQYF
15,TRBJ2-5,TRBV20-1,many,CSARSFLTGQETQYF
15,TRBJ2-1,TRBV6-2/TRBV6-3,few,CASNNGPSPYNEQFF
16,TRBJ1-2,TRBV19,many,CASSTLGQRAFYGYTF
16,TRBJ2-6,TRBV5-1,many,CASSRGTSTGANVLTF
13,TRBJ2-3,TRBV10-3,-,CATWTGLTDTQYF
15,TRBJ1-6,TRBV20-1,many,CSAETGGIGSSPLHF
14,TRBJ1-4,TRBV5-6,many,CASSFRQVNEKLFF
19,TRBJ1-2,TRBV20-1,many,CSARDLAGTGIARMYGYTF
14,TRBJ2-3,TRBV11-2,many,CASRGTQVGGTQYF
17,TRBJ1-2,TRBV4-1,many,CASSQDLNRELSYGYTF
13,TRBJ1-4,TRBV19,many,CASSKRKHEKLFF
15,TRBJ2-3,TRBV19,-,CASSDGGRRADTQYF
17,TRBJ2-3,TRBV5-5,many,CASSLTYRDRAPDTQYF
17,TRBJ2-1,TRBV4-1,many,CASSQETSGRSYNEQFF
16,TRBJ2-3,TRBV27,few,CASSLVAGGPTDTQYF
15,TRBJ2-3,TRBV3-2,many,CASSPYGAGTDTQYF
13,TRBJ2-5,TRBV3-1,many,CASSQDEALTQYF
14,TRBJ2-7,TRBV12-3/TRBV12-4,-,CASSPRDSSYEQYF
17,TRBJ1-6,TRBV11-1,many,CASSYATTRGNNSPLHF
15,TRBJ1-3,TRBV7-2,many,CASSLSWGSGNTIYF
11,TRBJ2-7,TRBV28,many,CASSLNYEQYF
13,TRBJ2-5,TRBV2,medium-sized,CAGYTSEQETQYF
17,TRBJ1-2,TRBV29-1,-,CSVEDHLLDRGQGGYTF
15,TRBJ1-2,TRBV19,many,CASNRDLNPLYGYTF
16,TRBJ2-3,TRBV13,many,CASSLGRGLSTDTQYF
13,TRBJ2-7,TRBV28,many,CASSLSPGQEQYF